In its sample, the clone carrying this T cell receptor (beta chain) was seen many times. The antigen is not known. This sample is part of a study of early T cells in non-severe SARS-CoV-2 infection. Study background: Bulk RNA from unsorted whole blood was sequenced; chains were unpaired. The study, taken as a whole, reports: Using VDJdb, the matching emphasized anti-spike CD8 responses while missing private and CD4 specificities.

Each cDNA molecule carried a unique molecular identifier. TCRdb reprocessed the 5' RACE reads with MiXCR, giving one entry per CDR3 protein. The sample lists about 25,000 distinct CDR3 sequences, around 4.5% occurring once. V shed 5 bases and J 9 bases; nucleotides not matched to a gene: 13. In germline, CDR1 is LNHNV, CDR2 YYDKDF (reference sequence). The length of the CDR3 is 16 residues. The source material was whole blood. V and J are TRBV15 and TRBJ2-1, with TRBD2 identical over 10 bases. The clonotype was recovered from an adult who was a healthcare worker with PCR-confirmed SARS-CoV-2 infection or an uninfected control (not recorded which). CDR3 residues: CATSPGGLAGVGEQFF. The CDR3 coding sequence is TGTGCCACCAGCCCGGGGGGGCTAGCGGGAGTCGGTGAGCAGTTCTTC.